This TCR beta chain was profiled in a study of T cell responses to AZD1222 COVID-19 vaccine. Repertoires were generated with immunoSEQ multiplex PCR, while TCRdb's copy carries only in-frame clones and drops some. The table lists about 80,000 clones, roughly 90% of them singletons. Of note for this clone: Antigen: not known.

Broader study findings: Regions left unmutated in variants are reportedly the target of nearly half of spike-specific TCRs. After the peak T cell response, and only then, were repertoires sampled. Increased Spike-specific TCR breadth and depth were observed after two AZD1222 doses.

Germline loops: CDR1 SGHAT, CDR2 FQNNGV. The CDR3 is 15 amino acids. The V and J ends lost 0 bases and 7 bases respectively, with 16 bases between them. The specimen was peripheral blood, collected on day 0 of AZD1222 vaccination. The sequence derives from an adult in good health. The V and J genes are TRBV11-2 and TRBJ2-7, with D unclear. The CDR3 nucleotides read TGTGCCAGCAGCTTAGACGTCGGTCTGGTCAGGGAGCAGTACTTC. Protein product: CASSLDVGLVREQYF.